These 6 T cell receptor beta chains were sequenced from one sample in a study of B cell selection in AIRE deficiency. The regulatory T cell sort gate was CD4+CD25hiCD127low/negative. Sequenced by immunoSEQ multiplex PCR; TCRdb stores in-frame clones only, minus some. The sample has about 22,000 clones, less than 95% seen once. The sequenced material came from Tregs sorted from PBMCs. Every receptor here comes from a human donor with AIRE deficiency.

This chain connects TRBV6-5 to TRBJ2-7; tentatively, D is TRBD1 (6 bases). From germline, CDR1 is MNHEY and CDR2 SVGAGI. The CDR3 has 15 residues. V was trimmed by 2 bases and J by 2 bases, leaving 13 bases between them. CDR3 in amino acids: CASSYGPGVPYEQYF. The CDR3, as DNA: TGTGCCAGCAGTTACGGGCCAGGGGTGCCCTACGAGCAGTACTTC.

The chain links TRBV29-1 to TRBJ1-1; tentative D call: TRBD1 (6 bases). V lost 4 bases and J 4 bases, leaving 19 bases between the germline ends. In germline, CDR1 is SQVTM, CDR2 ANQGSEA. This CDR3 is 15 amino acids long. The DNA of the CDR3 is TGCAGCGTTGTAAGGAACAGGGCGAGTGGCACTGAAGCTTTCTTT. Its protein is CSVVRNRASGTEAFF.

The genes are TRBV5-1 and TRBJ2-7, with 9 bases identical to TRBD1. The germline V gene has CDR1 SGHRS and CDR2 YFSETQ. The CDR3 length is 14 residues. With 4 bases clipped from V and 5 bases from J, the junction kept 7 bases outside the gene matches. DNA of the CDR3: TGCGCCAGCAGCACCGGGACAGGGTCCCACGAGCAGTACTTC. Translating gives CASSTGTGSHEQYF.

V usage is TRBV12-5 and J usage is TRBJ2-5; D is undetermined. This CDR3 spans 16 amino acids. CDR1 LGHNT and CDR2 FRNRAP come from the germline V gene. V was cut by 0 bases and J by 5 bases, with 16 bases left in between. In DNA form, the CDR3 reads TGTGCTAGTGGTTTGGTACGGGTCACGGGTAAGGAGACCCAGTACTTC. As protein: CASGLVRVTGKETQYF.

V and J are TRBV7-9 and TRBJ1-1; no clear D. V was shortened by 2 bases and J by 0 bases, with 7 bases between the two germline ends. The CDR3 extends over 14 amino acids. The V gene's germline CDR1 is SEHNR and CDR2 FQNEAQ (reference sequence). CDR3 DNA sequence: TGTGCCAGCAGCTTACAGGCCCTGAACACTGAAGCTTTCTTT. This codes for CASSLQALNTEAFF.

The rearrangement uses TRBV5-6 and TRBJ2-7; D uncertain. V dropped 2 bases and J dropped 5 bases, with 17 bases sitting between them. Germline CDR1 SGHDT, CDR2 YYEEEE. The CDR3 covers 15 residues. The CDR3 region is CASSFPRAEAHEQYF. Written as DNA, the CDR3 is TGTGCCAGCAGCTTCCCCCGGGCCGAGGCTCACGAGCAGTACTTC.